These 30 T cell receptor beta chains were sequenced from one sample in a study of blood T cell repertoires in COVID-19. Profiled with immunoSEQ multiplex PCR; TCRdb holds only in-frame clones, not every one. The sample carries around 270,000 clones, roughly 84% recorded once. The sequencing input was peripheral blood. Receptors were obtained from a woman aged 35 to 49 who had recovered from COVID-19.

V usage is TRBV19 and J usage is TRBJ2-7; 13 bases are a match to TRBD2. Germline V gene sequence: CDR1 LNHDA, CDR2 SQIVND (reference sequence). V was pared by 6 bases and J by 9 bases, with 14 bases of the junction left unmatched. The CDR3 contains 16 residues. This CDR3 reads CASSLRTSGGPLWQYF. CDR3 nucleotide sequence: TGTGCCAGTAGCCTCCGGACTAGCGGGGGTCCCTTGTGGCAGTACTTC.

This chain uses TRBV2 with TRBJ2-6, with 8 bases identical to TRBD1. V was pared by 5 bases and J by 0 bases, with 9 bases of the junction left unmatched. Per the germline V gene, CDR1 is SNHLY and CDR2 is FYNNEI. CDR3 length: 18 amino acids. The CDR3 sequence is CASSKVTGVNSGANVLTF. The CDR3 nucleotides are TGTGCCAGCAGTAAAGTGACAGGGGTGAACTCTGGGGCCAACGTCCTGACTTTC.

V gene TRBV3-1 (or the pseudogene TRBV3-2) combines with J gene TRBJ2-7; perhaps TRBD1 as D (6 bases). This CDR3 spans 13 amino acids. Trimming removed 1 base at V and 7 bases at J, with 11 bases between. The germline V gene encodes CDR1 LGHDT and CDR2 YNNKEL (reference sequence). This CDR3 reads CASSQGTVREQYF. The DNA for the CDR3 is TGTGCCAGCAGCCAAGGGACAGTTCGTGAGCAGTACTTC.

This clone was counted a few times. The V and J genes are TRBV4-1 and TRBJ1-2; D is uncertain. Trimming stripped 0 bases from V and 3 bases from J, with 14 bases between. Germline CDR1 and CDR2: MGHRA and YSYEKL. CDR3 length: 16 amino acids. The CDR3 region has the DNA TGCGCCAGCAGCCAAGATCAGCTTCGGGAGGACTATGGCTACACCTTC. Its protein is CASSQDQLREDYGYTF.

This chain uses TRBV6-5 with TRBJ2-2; 7 bases are shared with TRBD1. The CDR3 spans 14 residues. V gave up 5 bases and J gave up 7 bases; unmatched junction bases: 7. Germline loops: CDR1 MNHEY, CDR2 SVGAGI. The CDR3 sequence is CASSRTGLGGELFF. The CDR3 DNA sequence: TGTGCCAGCAGTCGGACAGGATTAGGCGGGGAGCTGTTTTTT.

This clone has just one count. The chain employs TRBV14 and TRBJ2-1; D ambiguous. In germline, CDR1 is SGHDN, CDR2 FVKESK. Trimming removed 0 bases from V and 16 bases from J, with 13 bases in between. The CDR3 has 12 amino acids. Written as DNA, the CDR3 is TGTGCCAGCAGCCAAGATTATGGAGTTGCTTTCTTC. Translating gives CASSQDYGVAFF.

The gene calls are TRBV2 and TRBJ1-6; D possibly corresponds to TRBD1 (6 bases). Germline V gene data show CDR1 as SNHLY and CDR2 as FYNNEI. The CDR3 length is 13 residues. Trimming removed 7 bases at V and 10 bases at J, with 14 bases between. CDR3 in DNA: TGTGCCAGCACAGACAGGCTAGGGTCACCCCTCCACTTT. Its protein is CASTDRLGSPLHF.

This sequence joins TRBV15 and TRBJ1-1, with 7 bases identical to TRBD1. V lost 0 bases and J lost 7; bases outside the gene matches: 8. Germline CDR1 reads LNHNV; CDR2 reads YYDKDF (reference sequence). The CDR3 sequence is 15 residues long. The CDR3 DNA follows: TGTGCCACCAGCAGAGATCCCCTGGGACAGATTGAAGCTTTCTTT. Translation gives CATSRDPLGQIEAFF.

The V call is TRBV16, the J call TRBJ2-1; TRBD1 matches at 8 bases. Germline lookup yields CDR1 KGHSY and CDR2 FQNENV. The CDR3 runs 15 residues. V gave up 5 bases and J gave up 1 base; unmatched junction bases: 4. This CDR3 reads CASSYNRGSYNEQFF. The DNA for the CDR3 is TGTGCCAGCAGCTATAACAGGGGGTCCTACAATGAGCAGTTCTTC. The variable domain in full, with the rest retrieved from reference TRBV16 and TRBJ2-1, is GEEVAQTPKHLVRGEGQKAKLYCAPIKGHSYVFWYQQVLKNEFKFLISFQNENVFDETGMPKERFSAKCLPNSPCSLEIQATKLEDSAVYFCASSYNRGSYNEQFFGPGTRLTVL.

The V gene is TRBV6-6, the J gene TRBJ1-1; no firm D call. V lost 4 bases and J 8 bases, leaving 14 bases between the germline ends. Germline values: CDR1 MNHNY, CDR2 SVGAGI (reference sequence). This CDR3 region has 13 residues. CDR3 bases: TGTGCCAGCAGTTCCTTCTCGACACTCGAAGCTTTCTTT. It specifies CASSSFSTLEAFF.

Comment on this clone: Additional DNA sequences in this sample encode the identical CDR3. V and J are TRBV19 and TRBJ1-1; 8 nucleotides agree with TRBD1. The CDR3 runs to 14 residues. The germline gives CDR1 LNHDA, CDR2 SQIVND (reference sequence). After removal of 3 bases from V and 5 bases from J, the junction contained 5 bases not matched to a gene. The CDR3 spells CASSIQGARTEAFF. DNA of the CDR3: TGTGCCAGTAGTATCCAGGGGGCGCGGACTGAAGCTTTCTTT.

The genes are TRBV9 and TRBJ1-1; D gene uncertain. V lost 2 bases and J 2 bases, leaving 10 bases between the germline ends. The CDR3 has 14 residues. Per germline, CDR1 SGDLS and CDR2 YYNGEE. Written as DNA, the CDR3 is TGTGCCAGCAGCGTTAGTAGCGGTAACACTGAAGCTTTCTTT. It codes for CASSVSSGNTEAFF.

The chain has TRBV10-2 and TRBJ2-3; a possible D gene is TRBD2 (5 bases). The ends were cut back, 7 bases at V and 6 bases at J, with 14 bases in the middle. CDR1 and CDR2 (germline): WSHSY, SAAADI. The CDR3 totals 13 residues. Here the CDR3 DNA reads TGCGCCAGCAAGAGCAGCGGACCTGATACGCAGTATTTT. Translation: CASKSSGPDTQYF.

This clone was seen a handful of times. The V gene is TRBV3-1 (or the pseudogene TRBV3-2), the J gene TRBJ2-1; possible D gene TRBD2, 5 bases. Germline values: CDR1 LGHDT, CDR2 YNNKEL (reference sequence). The V gene lost 5 bases and the J gene lost 9 bases, with 17 bases spanning the gap. The CDR3 spans 14 residues. CDR3 DNA sequence: TGTGCCAGCAGCTCCCGTAAGCGGTTGGGTGAGCAGTTCTTC. It yields the protein CASSSRKRLGEQFF.

The V gene is TRBV27, the J gene TRBJ2-1, with TRBD1 matching 7 bases. There are 15 residues in the CDR3. V shed 4 bases, J shed 0 bases, and the junction held 3 bases outside the gene matches. CDR1 MNHEY and CDR2 SMNVEV come from the germline V gene (reference sequence). The CDR3 sequence is CASSSRQGSYNEQFF. CDR3 nucleotide sequence: TGTGCCAGCAGTTCACGACAGGGCTCCTACAATGAGCAGTTCTTC.

This chain joins TRBV4-1 and TRBJ1-6; perhaps TRBD1 as D (5 bases). Between the trimmed V and J ends, which lost 4 bases and 4 bases, there was a span of 11 bases. Per the germline V gene, CDR1 is MGHRA and CDR2 is YSYEKL. This CDR3 has 15 residues. The CDR3 here is CASSLSTEYNSPLHF. In nucleotides, the CDR3 is TGCGCCAGCAGCCTTTCGACAGAGTATAATTCACCCCTCCACTTT.

A few counts support this clone. CDR3 sequence: CAASRLGAAEAFF. The CDR3 DNA reads as TGTGCCGCCAGCAGACTCGGCGCGGCTGAAGCTTTCTTT. The V and J genes are TRBV28 and TRBJ1-1; D gene unclear. Germline CDR1 reads MDHEN; CDR2 reads SYDVKM. This CDR3 has 13 residues. Trimming stripped 11 bases from V and 6 bases from J, with 19 bases between.

The chain recombines TRBV5-6 with TRBJ1-1, with D possibly being TRBD1 (5 bases). Trimming took 1 base from V and 5 from J, leaving 12 bases between them. Germline CDR1 SGHDT, CDR2 YYEEEE. The CDR3 runs 14 residues. CDR3 protein: CASSLRQGWTEAFF. The DNA of the CDR3 is TGTGCCAGCAGCTTGCGTCAGGGATGGACTGAAGCTTTCTTT.

The chain links TRBV5-6 to TRBJ1-2, with TRBD1 identical over 8 bases. Trimming removed 2 bases from V and 8 bases from J; junction bases left unmatched: 8. Germline CDR1 reads SGHDT; CDR2 reads YYEEEE. The CDR3 totals 14 residues. The CDR3 sequence is CASSLPRTGRGYTF. The CDR3 DNA follows: TGTGCCAGCAGCTTACCTCGGACAGGGAGAGGCTACACCTTC. The full variable domain, in which reference TRBV5-6 and TRBJ1-2 provide the parts outside the CDR3, is DAGVTQSPTHLIKTRGQQVTLRCSPKSGHDTVSWYQQALGQGPQFIFQYYEEEERQRGNFPDRFSGHQFPNYSSELNVNALLLGDSALYLCASSLPRTGRGYTFGSGTRLTVV.

The V call is TRBV3-1 (or the pseudogene TRBV3-2), the J call TRBJ2-3; possible D gene TRBD1, 6 bases. CDR1 is LGHDT, CDR2 YNNKEL, per germline (reference sequence). CDR3 length: 15 amino acids. Trimming pared 4 bases from V and 4 bases from J, leaving 15 bases between. The CDR3 DNA reads TGTGCCAGCAGCCCCCACACAGGGTTTGCAGATACGCAGTATTTT. Translating gives CASSPHTGFADTQYF.

In its sample, this clone was seen once. The chain links TRBV9 to TRBJ1-1; 9 positions agree with TRBD1. The CDR3 sequence is 14 residues long. Germline CDR1 is SGDLS and CDR2 is YYNGEE. The junction had 6 bases not matched to a gene; V was cut back by 3 bases and J by 6 bases. The chain's CDR3 is CASSALQGASEAFF. CDR3 nucleotide sequence: TGTGCCAGCAGCGCATTACAGGGGGCGTCTGAAGCTTTCTTT.

The J gene is TRBJ2-6, the V gene TRBV19, with TRBD1 matching 8 bases. Germline trimming cut 3 bases from V and 2 bases from J; bases unmatched to any gene: 6. In germline, CDR1 is LNHDA, CDR2 SQIVND (reference sequence). The CDR3 is 17 amino acids. CDR3 sequence reads: CASSIRQGRTGANVLTF. Here the CDR3 DNA reads TGTGCCAGTAGTATTCGACAGGGGAGGACTGGGGCCAACGTCCTGACTTTC.

The gene calls are TRBV2 and TRBJ1-4; weak D call: TRBD1 (5 bases). Germline-derived CDR1 and CDR2 are SNHLY and FYNNEI. Deletions cut 3 bases from V and 7 bases from J, with 12 bases between. The CDR3 runs 14 residues. The CDR3 DNA reads as TGTGCCAGCAGTGACCAGACAGTAGGTGAAAAACTGTTTTTT. Its protein product is CASSDQTVGEKLFF.

The V call is TRBV6-1, the J call TRBJ1-2, with D uncertain. V was clipped by 1 base and J by 7 bases, with 10 bases between them. Germline lookup yields CDR1 MNHNS and CDR2 SASEGT. This CDR3 contains 13 residues. The CDR3 region has the DNA TGTGCCAGCAGTGAAGGTCGTTTTTTTGGCTACACCTTC. Amino acid sequence: CASSEGRFFGYTF.

V is TRBV12-3 or TRBV12-4 and J is TRBJ1-5, with 7 bases identical to TRBD1. The CDR3 contains 13 residues. V was clipped by 5 bases and J by 5 bases; unmatched bases: 3. The CDR3 DNA is TGTGCCAGCAGTCGACAGGGTGATCAGCCCCAGCATTTT. Translation: CASSRQGDQPQHF.

In the case of this clone: This sample also contains other DNA sequences that code for the same CDR3. The rearrangement joins TRBV12-3 or TRBV12-4 to TRBJ2-7; D possibly corresponds to TRBD2 (6 bases). V lost 3 bases to trimming and J lost 3 bases, with 6 bases between them. The CDR3 runs 12 residues. The CDR3 region is CASSFGGYEQYF. In DNA form, the CDR3 reads TGTGCCAGCAGTTTCGGGGGCTACGAGCAGTACTTC.

This chain joins TRBV21-1 and TRBJ1-2. TRBV21-1 is noted as a pseudogene. The CDR3 length is 15 residues. The DNA of the CDR3 is TGTGCCAGCAGCAAAGCGCTAGGTCGGCTACTTGGCTACACCTTC. Its translation is CASSKALGRLLGYTF.

V gene TRBV21-1 combines with J gene TRBJ1-4; no check of the table's D call, TRBD1, against the DNA was made. TRBV21-1 corresponds to a pseudogene. The CDR3 has 15 amino acids. CDR3 in amino acids: CASSPYHHRNEKLFF. The CDR3, as DNA: TGTGCCAGCAGCCCATACCATCACAGAAATGAAAAACTGTTTTTT.

This sequence joins TRBV2 and TRBJ1-4, with 11 bases that match TRBD1. The germline gives CDR1 SNHLY, CDR2 FYNNEI. The J segment lost 16 bases and the V segment lost 4 bases, leaving 8 bases of the junction unmatched. The CDR3 runs 13 residues. The CDR3 reads CASSGTGGAWQFF. The CDR3 DNA sequence: TGTGCCAGCAGTGGGACAGGGGGCGCTTGGCAGTTTTTT.

The chain has TRBV5-1 and TRBJ2-7; 11 nucleotides line up with TRBD2. Per germline, CDR1 SGHRS and CDR2 YFSETQ. The CDR3 spans 15 residues. V lost 0 bases, J lost 3 bases, and 2 bases stayed unmatched. The CDR3 DNA reads TGCGCCAGCAGCTTGGTTCTAGCGGGGGGCTACGAGCAGTACTTC. Translation: CASSLVLAGGYEQYF.